The 6 T cell receptor beta chains given below trace back to one sample, sequenced in a study of patients and donors after allogeneic stem cell transplantation. TCRdb used MiXCR to reprocess the RT-PCR reads, holding one entry per CDR3 protein. The sample comprises some 880,000 distinct CDR3 sequences, approximately 18% of which are singletons, and 5% to 6.5% rests with the top ten. The specimen was blood, either unsorted or a sorted T cell fraction (not recorded which). All receptors derive from a human donor who was either an allogeneic HSCT recipient or a stem cell or donor lymphocyte infusion donor (not recorded which). It is not recorded whose cells these are; they may come from a transplant donor.

CDR3 protein: CSAGENPDTQYF. CDR3 DNA sequence: TGCAGTGCTGGCGAAAACCCAGATACGCAGTATTTT. This rearrangement joins TRBV20-1 to TRBJ2-3; no reliable D call. This CDR3 is 12 amino acids long. V dropped 5 bases and J dropped 4 bases, with 10 bases sitting between them. Germline CDR1 DFQATT, CDR2 SNEGSKA (reference sequence).

This chain links TRBV9 with TRBJ2-2; TRBD1 matches 7 bases. V lost 4 bases and J lost 11; bases outside the gene matches: 11. The CDR3 totals 14 residues. The germline gives CDR1 SGDLS, CDR2 YYNGEE. CDR3 in DNA: TGTGCCAGCAGCCCTAGACAGGGTGGGAGAGAGCTGTTTTTT. Translating it yields CASSPRQGGRELFF. The variable domain in full, completed from reference TRBV9 and TRBJ2-2, reads DSGVTQTPKHLITATGQRVTLRCSPRSGDLSVYWYQQSLDQGLQFLIQYYNGEERAKGNILERFSAQQFPDLHSELNLSSLELGDSALYFCASSPRQGGRELFFGEGSRLTVL.

The CDR3 region is CASSSKTSLSSYNEQFF. The CDR3 coding sequence is TGTGCCAGCAGCTCAAAAACTAGCTTGAGCTCCTACAATGAGCAGTTCTTC. This chain connects TRBV11-1 to TRBJ2-1, with D tentatively TRBD2 (6 bases). The CDR3 has 17 residues. V was pared by 4 bases and J by 0 bases, with 16 bases between. The germline V gene encodes CDR1 SGHAT and CDR2 FQDESV (reference sequence). Filled out from reference TRBV11-1 and TRBJ2-1, the complete variable domain reads EAEVAQSPRYKITEKSQAVAFWCDPISGHATLYWYRQILGQGPELLVQFQDESVVDDSQLPKDRFSAERLKGVDSTLKIQPAELGDSAMYLCASSSKTSLSSYNEQFFGPGTRLTVL.

The chain joins TRBV7-9 to TRBJ2-7; D perhaps matches TRBD1 (7 bases). The V end was cut by 11 bases, the J end by 6 bases, with 17 bases between. In germline, CDR1 is SEHNR, CDR2 FQNEAQ (reference sequence). This CDR3 has 12 amino acids. The DNA for the CDR3 is TGTGCCGCGGGACTCGACAGGGTCGAGCAGTACTTC. Translating gives CAAGLDRVEQYF.

This clonotype was counted a few times. V usage is TRBV7-9 and J usage is TRBJ2-1; TRBD2 matches 13 bases. Germline lookup yields CDR1 SEHNR and CDR2 FQNEAQ (reference sequence). The CDR3 consists of 16 residues. V gave up 5 bases and J gave up 4 bases; unmatched junction bases: 5. CDR3 in DNA: TGTGCCAGCAGCACCGGGACTAGCGGGGTATACAATGAGCAGTTCTTC. The encoded protein is CASSTGTSGVYNEQFF.

The chain uses TRBV12-3 or TRBV12-4 and TRBJ2-5; no reliable D call. The CDR3 sequence is 11 residues long. Deletions cut 6 bases from V and 5 bases from J, with 7 bases between. CDR3 sequence (DNA): TGTGCCAGCAGAAATTCGGAGACCCAGTACTTC. As protein: CASRNSETQYF.